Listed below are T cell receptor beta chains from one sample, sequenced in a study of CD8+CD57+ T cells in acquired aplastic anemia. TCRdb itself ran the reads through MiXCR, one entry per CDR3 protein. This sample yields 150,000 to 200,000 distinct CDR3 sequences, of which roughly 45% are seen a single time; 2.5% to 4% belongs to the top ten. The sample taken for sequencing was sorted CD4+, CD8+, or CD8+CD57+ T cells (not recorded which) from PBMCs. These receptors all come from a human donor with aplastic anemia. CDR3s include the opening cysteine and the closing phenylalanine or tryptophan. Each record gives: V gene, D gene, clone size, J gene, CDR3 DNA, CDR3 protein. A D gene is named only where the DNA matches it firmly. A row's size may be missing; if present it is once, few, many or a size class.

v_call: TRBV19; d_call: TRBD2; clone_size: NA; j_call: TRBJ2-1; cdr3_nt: TGTGCCAGTAGTATAGTCGCGGGGGGGGCTTACAATGAGCAGTTCTTC; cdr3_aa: CASSIVAGGAYNEQFF
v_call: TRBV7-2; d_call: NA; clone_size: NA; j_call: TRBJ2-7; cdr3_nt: TGTGCCAGCAGCTTGTACGGGGTATCCTACGAGCAGTACTTC; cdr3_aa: CASSLYGVSYEQYF
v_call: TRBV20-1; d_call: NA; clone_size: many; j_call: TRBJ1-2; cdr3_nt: TGCAGTGCTAGAGATTCGGGACTGACTGCGACCTATGGCTACACCTTC; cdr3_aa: CSARDSGLTATYGYTF
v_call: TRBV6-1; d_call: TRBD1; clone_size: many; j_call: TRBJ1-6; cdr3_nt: TGTGCCAGCAGTGTACAGGGGGCAGATAATTCACCCCTCCACTTT; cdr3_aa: CASSVQGADNSPLHF
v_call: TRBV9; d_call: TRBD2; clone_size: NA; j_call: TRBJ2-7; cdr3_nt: TGTGCCAGCAGCGTACTAGCGGGGGGTCTCTTCTACGAGCAGTACTTC; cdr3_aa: CASSVLAGGLFYEQYF
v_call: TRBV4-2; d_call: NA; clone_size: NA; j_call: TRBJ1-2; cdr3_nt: TGTGCCAGCAGCCAAGGCGGGGGCGCTGGCTACACCTTC; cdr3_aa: CASSQGGGAGYTF
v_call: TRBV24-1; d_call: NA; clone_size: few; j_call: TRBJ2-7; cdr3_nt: TGTGCCACCAGTTCATCGGTGAGGGCTGACGAGCAGTACTTC; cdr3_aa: CATSSSVRADEQYF
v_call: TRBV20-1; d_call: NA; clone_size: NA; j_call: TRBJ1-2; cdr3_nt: TGCAGTGCTAGGGTTGACTATGGCTACACCTTC; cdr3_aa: CSARVDYGYTF
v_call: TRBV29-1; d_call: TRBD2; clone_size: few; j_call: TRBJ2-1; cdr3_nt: TGCAGCTTGGTCGGGAGGGGGATTGCATACAATGAGCAGTTCTTC; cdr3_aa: CSLVGRGIAYNEQFF
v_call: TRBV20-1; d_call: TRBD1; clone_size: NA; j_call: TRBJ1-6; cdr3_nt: TGCAGTGCTAGAGATCGGACAGGGGGCATCTATAATTCACCCCTCCACTTT; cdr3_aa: CSARDRTGGIYNSPLHF
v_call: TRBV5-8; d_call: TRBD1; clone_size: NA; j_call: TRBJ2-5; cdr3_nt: TGTGCCAGCAGCACCCCGGACAGGCAAGAGACCCAGTACTTC; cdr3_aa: CASSTPDRQETQYF
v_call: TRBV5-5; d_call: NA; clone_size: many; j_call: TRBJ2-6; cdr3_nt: TGTGCCAGCAGCTTGGTGGGAGCTGGGGCCAACGTCCTGACTTTC; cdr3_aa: CASSLVGAGANVLTF
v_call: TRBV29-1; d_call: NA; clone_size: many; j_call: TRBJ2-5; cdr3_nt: TGCAGCGTTGAAGATCAGGGAGAGACCCAGTACTTC; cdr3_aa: CSVEDQGETQYF
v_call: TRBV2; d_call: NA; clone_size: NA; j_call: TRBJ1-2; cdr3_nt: TGTGCCAGCAGTGAAGCGCGACAGACTGGCTACACCTTC; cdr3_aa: CASSEARQTGYTF
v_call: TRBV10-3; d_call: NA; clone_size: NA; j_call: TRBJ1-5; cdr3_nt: TGTGCCATCAGTGAGGGGACATCAGAAGGATACGAGCAGCCCCAGCATTTT; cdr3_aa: CAISEGTSEGYEQPQHF
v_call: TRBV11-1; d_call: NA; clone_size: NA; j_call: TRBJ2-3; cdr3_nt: TGTGCCAGCAGCTTGATTGTGGGGCAGGGGCACACAGATACGCAGTATTTT; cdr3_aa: CASSLIVGQGHTDTQYF
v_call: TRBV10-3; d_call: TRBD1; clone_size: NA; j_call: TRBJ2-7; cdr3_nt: TGTGCCATCAGTGCGACAGGGACGGGCTACGAGCAGTACTTC; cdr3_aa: CAISATGTGYEQYF
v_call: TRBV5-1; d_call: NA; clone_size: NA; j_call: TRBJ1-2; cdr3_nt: TGCGCCAGCAGGGAGACAGTGGATTTTGGCTACACCTTC; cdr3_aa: CASRETVDFGYTF